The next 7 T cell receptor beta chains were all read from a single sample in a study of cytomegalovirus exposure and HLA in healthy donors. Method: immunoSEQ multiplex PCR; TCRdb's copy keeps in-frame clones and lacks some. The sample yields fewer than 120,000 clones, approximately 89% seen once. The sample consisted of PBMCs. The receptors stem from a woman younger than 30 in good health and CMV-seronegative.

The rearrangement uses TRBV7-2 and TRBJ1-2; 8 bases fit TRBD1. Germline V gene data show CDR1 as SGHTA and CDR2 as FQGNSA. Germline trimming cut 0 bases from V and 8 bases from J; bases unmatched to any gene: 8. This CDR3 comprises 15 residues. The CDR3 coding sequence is TGTGCCAGCAGCTTAGCATCCGGCAGGGGGCAAGGCTACACCTTC. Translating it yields CASSLASGRGQGYTF.

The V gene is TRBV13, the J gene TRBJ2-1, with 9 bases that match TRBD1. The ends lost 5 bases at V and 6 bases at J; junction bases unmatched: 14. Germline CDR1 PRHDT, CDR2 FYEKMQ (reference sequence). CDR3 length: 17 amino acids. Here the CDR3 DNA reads TGTGCCAGCAGCGTCCCGGGACAGGGTTTTACCGTCAATGAGCAGTTCTTC. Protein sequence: CASSVPGQGFTVNEQFF.

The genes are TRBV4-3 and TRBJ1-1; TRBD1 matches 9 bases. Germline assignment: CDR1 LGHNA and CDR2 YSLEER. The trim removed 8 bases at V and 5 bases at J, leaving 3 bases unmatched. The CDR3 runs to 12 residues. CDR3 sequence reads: CASSTGGTEAFF. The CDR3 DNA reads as TGCGCCAGCTCGACAGGGGGGACTGAAGCTTTCTTT.

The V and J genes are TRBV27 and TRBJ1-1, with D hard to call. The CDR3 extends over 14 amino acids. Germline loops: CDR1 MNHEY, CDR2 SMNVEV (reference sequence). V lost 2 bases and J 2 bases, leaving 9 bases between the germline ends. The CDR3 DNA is TGTGCCAGCAGTTTAAGAGGAATAAACACTGAAGCTTTCTTT. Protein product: CASSLRGINTEAFF.

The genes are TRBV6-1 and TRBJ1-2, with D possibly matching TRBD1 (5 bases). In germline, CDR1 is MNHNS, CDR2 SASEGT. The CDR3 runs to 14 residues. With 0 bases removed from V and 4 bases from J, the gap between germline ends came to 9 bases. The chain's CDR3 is CASSEAPGGYGYTF. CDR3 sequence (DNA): TGTGCCAGCAGTGAAGCGCCGGGGGGCTATGGCTACACCTTC.

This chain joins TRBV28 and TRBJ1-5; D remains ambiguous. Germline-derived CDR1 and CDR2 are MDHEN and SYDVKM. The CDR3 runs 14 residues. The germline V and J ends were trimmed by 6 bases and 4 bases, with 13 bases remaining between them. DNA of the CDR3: TGTGCCAGCAGCTTCGGAAGGAGGAATCAGCCCCAGCATTTT. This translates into CASSFGRRNQPQHF.

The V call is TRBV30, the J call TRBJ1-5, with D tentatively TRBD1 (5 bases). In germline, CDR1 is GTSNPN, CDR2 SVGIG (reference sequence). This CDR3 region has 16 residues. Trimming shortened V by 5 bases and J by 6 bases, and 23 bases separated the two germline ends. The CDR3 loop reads CAWGRPFAREGQPQHF. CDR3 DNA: TGTGCCTGGGGGAGGCCCTTCGCCAGGGAAGGTCAGCCCCAGCATTTT.